These T cell receptor beta chains were read from a single sample in a study of T cell repertoires in cytomegalovirus infection. These receptors lack a known antigen. A single record per CDR3 protein comes from TCRdb applying MiXCR to the reads. Among some 800,000 distinct CDR3 sequences, 32% were seen once, and the ten largest hold roughly an eighth. Material: cultured CD8+ T cells from PBMCs, obtained from culture after CMV antigen stimulation. The receptors originated from a human donor in good health (CMV status not recorded). Some clones in this sample may be carry-over from other donors' samples. CDR3s include the opening cysteine and the closing phenylalanine or tryptophan. D genes are given only for firm matches. Rows give clone size only sometimes, using once, few, many, or a class for an expanded clone.

>TRBJ2-7|.|TRBV12-3/TRBV12-4|few
TGTGCCAGCAGTTTTTCTGGACCGTTTTTCGCGCAGTACTTC
CASSFSGPFFAQYF
>TRBJ1-2|.|TRBV6-4|.
TGTGCCAGCAGTGACTCGAGGGATGGCTACACCTTC
CASSDSRDGYTF
>TRBJ1-1|.|TRBV2|.
TGTGCCAGCAACGAGAGGGGTGGCTGGGGCACTGAAGCTTTCTTT
CASNERGGWGTEAFF
>TRBJ2-5|TRBD1|TRBV6-6|few
TGTGCCAGCAGTTATGTAATGGACAGGGATAAAGAGACCCAGTACTTC
CASSYVMDRDKETQYF
>TRBJ1-3|.|TRBV7-8|.
TGTGCCAGCGGCCTTGGGTACGGCGGAAGCACCATATATTTT
CASGLGYGGSTIYF
>TRBJ1-2|TRBD1|TRBV7-9|.
TGTGCCAACGCCTTGTTACTAGGGACAGGGGAGAACTATGGCTACACCTTC
CANALLLGTGENYGYTF
>TRBJ2-5|.|TRBV5-6|.
TGTGCCAGCAGCTCGGGATGTCCACAAGAGACCCAGTACTTC
CASSSGCPQETQYF
>TRBJ2-3|.|TRBV12-5|few
TGTGCTAGTGGTTTTTACCTTGAGGAGACAGACTACACAGATACGCAGTATTTT
CASGFYLEETDYTDTQYF
>TRBJ1-1|.|TRBV27|.
TGTGCCAGCAGTTTCAGGGGCGGAATGAACACTGAAGCTTTCTTT
CASSFRGGMNTEAFF
>TRBJ2-3|TRBD2|TRBV7-8|.
TGTGCCAGCAGGCGGAGCGGGGGGGCAATAGATACGCAGTATTTT
CASRRSGGAIDTQYF
>TRBJ1-1|TRBD1|TRBV15|.
TGTGCCACCAGCAGAGATAAGAGGGGGCACACTGAAGCTTTCTTT
CATSRDKRGHTEAFF
>TRBJ1-5|.|TRBV14|few
TGTGCCAGCAGCCGCCGACCCGGCTGGCCCCAGCATTTT
CASSRRPGWPQHF
>TRBJ2-5|.|TRBV7-8|few
TGTGCCAGCAGCTCTGGAGGGGGACTGTACCAAGAGACCCAGTACTTC
CASSSGGGLYQETQYF
>TRBJ2-5|.|TRBV14|.
TGTGCCAGCAGCCGAGAGGCGCGGAGGTACCAAGAGACCCAGTACTTC
CASSREARRYQETQYF
>TRBJ1-5|.|TRBV27|.
TGTGCCAGCAGTGGTGGAGCGCCCGGACGGAGAGCCCAGCATTTT
CASSGGAPGRRAQHF
>TRBJ1-2|TRBD1|TRBV14|.
TGTGCCAGCAGCCAAGTTGGACAGGGGTATGGCTACACCTTT
CASSQVGQGYGYTF
>TRBJ1-4|.|TRBV4-1|.
TGCGCCAGCAGCCAGGTCGGAGGTGAAAAACTGTTTTTT
CASSQVGGEKLFF